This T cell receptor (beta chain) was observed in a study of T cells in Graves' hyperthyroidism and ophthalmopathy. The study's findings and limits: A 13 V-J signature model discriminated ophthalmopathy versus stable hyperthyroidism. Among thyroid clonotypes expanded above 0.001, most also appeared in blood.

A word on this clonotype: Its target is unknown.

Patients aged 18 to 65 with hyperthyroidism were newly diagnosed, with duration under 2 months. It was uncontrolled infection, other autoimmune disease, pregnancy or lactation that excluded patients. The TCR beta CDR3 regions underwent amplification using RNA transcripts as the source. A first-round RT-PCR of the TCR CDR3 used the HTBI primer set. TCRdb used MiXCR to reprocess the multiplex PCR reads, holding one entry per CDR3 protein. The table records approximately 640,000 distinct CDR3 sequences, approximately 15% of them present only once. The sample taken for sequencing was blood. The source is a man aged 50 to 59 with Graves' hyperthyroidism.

The CDR3 is CASSFPGKTQYF. CDR3 DNA: TGTGCCAGCAGTTTCCCCGGAAAGACCCAGTACTTC. This chain connects TRBV12-3 or TRBV12-4 to TRBJ2-5; D is unresolved. Trimming removed 3 bases from V and 6 bases from J, with 8 bases in between. The CDR3 consists of 12 residues.